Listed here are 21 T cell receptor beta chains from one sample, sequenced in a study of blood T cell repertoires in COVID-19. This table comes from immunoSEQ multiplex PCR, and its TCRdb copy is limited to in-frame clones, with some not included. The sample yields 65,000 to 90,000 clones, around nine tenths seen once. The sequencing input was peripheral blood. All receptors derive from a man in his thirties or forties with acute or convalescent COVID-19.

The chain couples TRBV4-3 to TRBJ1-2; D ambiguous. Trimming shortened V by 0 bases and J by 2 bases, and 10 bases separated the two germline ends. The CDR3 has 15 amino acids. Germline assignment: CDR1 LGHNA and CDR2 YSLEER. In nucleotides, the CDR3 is TGCGCCAGCAGCCAAGAGTGGGAGGCAAACTATGGCTACACCTTC. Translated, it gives CASSQEWEANYGYTF.

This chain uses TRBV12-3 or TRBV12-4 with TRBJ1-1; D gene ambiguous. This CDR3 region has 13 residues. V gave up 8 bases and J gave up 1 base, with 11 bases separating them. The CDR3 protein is CASSGTENTEAFF. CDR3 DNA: TGTGCCAGCTCCGGTACAGAGAACACTGAAGCTTTCTTT.

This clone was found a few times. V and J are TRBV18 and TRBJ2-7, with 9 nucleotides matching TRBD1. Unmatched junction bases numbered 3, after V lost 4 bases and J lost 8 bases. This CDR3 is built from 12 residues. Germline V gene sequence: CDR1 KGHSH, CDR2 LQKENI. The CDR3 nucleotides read TGTGCCAGCTCACAGGACAGGGGAAAGCAGTACTTC. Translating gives CASSQDRGKQYF. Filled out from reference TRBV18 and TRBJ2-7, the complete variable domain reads NAGVMQNPRHLVRRRGQEARLRCSPMKGHSHVYWYRQLPEEGLKFMVYLQKENIIDESGMPKERFSAEFPKEGPSILRIQQVVRGDSAAYFCASSQDRGKQYFGPGTRLTVT.

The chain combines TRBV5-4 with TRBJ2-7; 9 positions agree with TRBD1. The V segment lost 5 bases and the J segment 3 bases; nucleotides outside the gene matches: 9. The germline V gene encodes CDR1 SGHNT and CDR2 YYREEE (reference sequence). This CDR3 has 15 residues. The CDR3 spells CASSPTGGTLYEQYF. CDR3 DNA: TGTGCCAGCAGTCCGACAGGGGGTACCCTCTACGAGCAGTACTTC.

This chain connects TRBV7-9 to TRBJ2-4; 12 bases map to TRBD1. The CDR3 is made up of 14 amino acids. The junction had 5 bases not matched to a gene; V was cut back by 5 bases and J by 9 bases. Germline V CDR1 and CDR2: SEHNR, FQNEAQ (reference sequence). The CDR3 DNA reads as TGTGCCAGCAGCCCAGGGACAGGGGGCATCATTCAGTACTTC. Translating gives CASSPGTGGIIQYF.

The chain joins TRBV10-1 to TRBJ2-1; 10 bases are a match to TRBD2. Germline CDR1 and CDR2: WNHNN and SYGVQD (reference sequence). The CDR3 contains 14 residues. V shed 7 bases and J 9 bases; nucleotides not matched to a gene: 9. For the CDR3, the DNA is TGCGCCAGCACCAAAGCGGGAGGGCCGCCTGAGCAGTTCTTC. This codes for CASTKAGGPPEQFF.

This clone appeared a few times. The CDR3 protein is CASSLRGNTEAFF. The CDR3 DNA follows: TGTGCCAGCAGTTTACGGGGGAACACTGAAGCTTTCTTT. The chain recombines TRBV28 with TRBJ1-1; no firm D call. The CDR3 runs to 13 residues. V lost 2 bases and J lost 1, with 5 bases in between. Germline CDR1 reads MDHEN; CDR2 reads SYDVKM.

The CDR3 DNA reads as TGTGCCAGCAGCCAACACCTAGCTCCCGGCGCCGAGCAGTACTTC. As protein: CASSQHLAPGAEQYF. The chain uses TRBV7-9 and TRBJ2-7; TRBD2 might be the D (5 bases). In germline, CDR1 is SEHNR, CDR2 FQNEAQ (reference sequence). The germline V and J ends were trimmed by 5 bases and 6 bases, with 20 bases remaining between them. The CDR3 runs 15 residues.

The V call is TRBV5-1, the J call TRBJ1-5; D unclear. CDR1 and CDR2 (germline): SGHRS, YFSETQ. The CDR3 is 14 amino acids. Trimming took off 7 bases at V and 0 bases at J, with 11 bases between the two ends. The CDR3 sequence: CASRETYSNQPQHF. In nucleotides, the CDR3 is TGCGCCAGCCGCGAAACCTATAGCAATCAGCCCCAGCATTTT.

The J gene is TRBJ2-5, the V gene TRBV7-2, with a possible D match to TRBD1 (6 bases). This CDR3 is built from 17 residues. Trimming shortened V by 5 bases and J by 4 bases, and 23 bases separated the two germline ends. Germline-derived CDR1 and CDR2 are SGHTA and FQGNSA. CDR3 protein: CASSLTPPGGASETQYF. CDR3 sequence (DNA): TGTGCCAGCAGCCTCACCCCGCCTGGGGGCGCTTCAGAGACCCAGTACTTC.

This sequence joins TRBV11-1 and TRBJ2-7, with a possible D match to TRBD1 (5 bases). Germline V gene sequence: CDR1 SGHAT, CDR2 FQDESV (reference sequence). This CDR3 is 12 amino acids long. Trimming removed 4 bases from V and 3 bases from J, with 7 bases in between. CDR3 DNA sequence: TGTGCCAGCAGCTCCCAGGGCTACGAGCAGTACTTC. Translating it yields CASSSQGYEQYF.

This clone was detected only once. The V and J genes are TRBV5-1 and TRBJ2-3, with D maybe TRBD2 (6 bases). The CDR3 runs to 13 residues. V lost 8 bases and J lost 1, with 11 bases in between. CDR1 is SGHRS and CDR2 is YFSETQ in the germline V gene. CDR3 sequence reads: CASSGVGTDTQYF. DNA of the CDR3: TGCGCCAGTTCGGGAGTGGGCACAGATACGCAGTATTTT. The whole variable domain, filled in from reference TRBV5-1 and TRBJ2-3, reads KAGVTQTPRYLIKTRGQQVTLSCSPISGHRSVSWYQQTPGQGLQFLFEYFSETQRNKGNFPGRFSGRQFSNSRSEMNVSTLELGDSALYLCASSGVGTDTQYFGPGTRLTVL.

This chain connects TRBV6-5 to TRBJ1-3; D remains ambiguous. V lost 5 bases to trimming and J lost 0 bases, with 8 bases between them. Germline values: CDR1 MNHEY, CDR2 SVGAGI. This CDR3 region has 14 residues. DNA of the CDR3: TGTGCCAGCAGTCTCGTCCGCTCTGGAAACACCATATATTTT. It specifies CASSLVRSGNTIYF.

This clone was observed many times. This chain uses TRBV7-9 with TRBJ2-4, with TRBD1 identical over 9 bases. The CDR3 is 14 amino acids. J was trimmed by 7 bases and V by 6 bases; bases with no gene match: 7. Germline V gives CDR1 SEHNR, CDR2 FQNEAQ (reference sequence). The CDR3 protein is CASSPQGALNIQYF. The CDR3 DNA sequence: TGTGCCAGCAGTCCACAGGGGGCTCTCAACATTCAGTACTTC.

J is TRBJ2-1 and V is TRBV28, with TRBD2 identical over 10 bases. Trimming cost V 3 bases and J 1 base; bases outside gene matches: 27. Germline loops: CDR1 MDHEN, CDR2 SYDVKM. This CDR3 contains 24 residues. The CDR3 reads CASSFPMTNAPGLARSYSYNEQFF. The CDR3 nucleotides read TGTGCCAGCAGTTTCCCAATGACGAACGCACCGGGACTAGCGCGCTCTTATTCCTACAATGAGCAGTTCTTC.

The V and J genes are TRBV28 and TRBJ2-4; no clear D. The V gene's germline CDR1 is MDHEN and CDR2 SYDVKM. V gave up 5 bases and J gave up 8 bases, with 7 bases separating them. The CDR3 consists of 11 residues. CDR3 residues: CASSQVHIQYF. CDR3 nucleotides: TGTGCCAGCAGTCAGGTTCACATTCAGTACTTC.

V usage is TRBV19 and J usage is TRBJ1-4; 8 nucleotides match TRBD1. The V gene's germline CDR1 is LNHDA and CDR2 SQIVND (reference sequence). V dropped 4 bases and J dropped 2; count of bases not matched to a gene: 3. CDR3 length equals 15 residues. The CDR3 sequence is CASSRGQATNEKLFF. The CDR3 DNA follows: TGTGCCAGTAGTAGGGGACAGGCGACTAATGAAAAACTGTTTTTT. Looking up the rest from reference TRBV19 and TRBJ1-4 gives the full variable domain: DGGITQSPKYLFRKEGQNVTLSCEQNLNHDAMYWYRQDPGQGLRLIYYSQIVNDFQKGDIAEGYSVSREKKESFPLTVTSAQKNPTAFYLCASSRGQATNEKLFFGSGTQLSVL.

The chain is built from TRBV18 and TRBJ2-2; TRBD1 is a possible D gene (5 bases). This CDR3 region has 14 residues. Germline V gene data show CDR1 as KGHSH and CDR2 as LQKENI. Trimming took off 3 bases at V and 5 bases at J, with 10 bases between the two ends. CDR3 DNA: TGTGCCAGCTCACCTGGACAAACAACCGGGGAGCTGTTTTTT. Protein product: CASSPGQTTGELFF.

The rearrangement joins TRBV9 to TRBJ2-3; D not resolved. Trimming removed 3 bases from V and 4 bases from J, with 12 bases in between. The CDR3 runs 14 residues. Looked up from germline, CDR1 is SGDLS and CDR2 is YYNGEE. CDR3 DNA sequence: TGTGCCAGCAGCGAGCCCCCACCATCAGATACGCAGTATTTT. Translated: CASSEPPPSDTQYF.

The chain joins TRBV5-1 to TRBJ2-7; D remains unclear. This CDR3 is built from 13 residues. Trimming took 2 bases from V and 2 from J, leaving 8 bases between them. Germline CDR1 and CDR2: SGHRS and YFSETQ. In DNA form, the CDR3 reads TGCGCCAGCAGCTTACAATCCACCTACGAGCAGTACTTC. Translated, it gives CASSLQSTYEQYF.

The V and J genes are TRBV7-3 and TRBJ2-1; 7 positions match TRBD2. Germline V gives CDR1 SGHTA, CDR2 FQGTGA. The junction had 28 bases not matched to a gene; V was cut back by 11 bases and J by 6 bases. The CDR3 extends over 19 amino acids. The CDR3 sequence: CARYPLEAGEGQGVNEQFF. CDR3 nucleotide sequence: TGTGCCCGCTACCCCCTTGAGGCGGGAGAGGGGCAAGGGGTCAATGAGCAGTTCTTC. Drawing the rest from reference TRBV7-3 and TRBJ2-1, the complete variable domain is GAGVSQTPSNKVTEKGKYVELRCDPISGHTALYWYRQSLGQGPEFLIYFQGTGAADDSGLPNDRFFAVRPEGSVSTLKIQRTERGDSAVYLCARYPLEAGEGQGVNEQFFGPGTRLTVL.